The 7 T cell receptor beta chains given below trace back to one sample, sequenced in a study of blood T cells in healthy people across ages. Together with a sample-barcoded 5' primer, a J-beta primer mix was included in a second PCR lasting about 6 to 11 cycles. Via MiXCR, TCRdb re-called the 5' RACE reads, giving one row per CDR3 protein. The table lists more than 1,400,000 distinct CDR3 sequences, 35% to 45% of them singletons. Sequenced input: blood. These receptors came from a woman in her late teens or twenties in good health.

This clonotype was counted only a few times. CDR3 DNA sequence: TGTGCCAGCGTCTGGGGGCGTGCTAACTATGGCTACACCTTC. It yields the protein CASVWGRANYGYTF. The chain has TRBV7-9 and TRBJ1-2, with a tentative D call TRBD1 (6 bases). The CDR3 loop spans 14 amino acids. V lost 8 bases and J 0 bases, leaving 13 bases between the germline ends. Germline CDR1 reads SEHNR; CDR2 reads FQNEAQ (reference sequence).

This clonotype was seen more than once but under ten times. This rearrangement joins TRBV28 to TRBJ2-7; 10 positions agree with TRBD2. The V segment lost 4 bases and the J segment 0 bases; nucleotides outside the gene matches: 12. Germline loops: CDR1 MDHEN, CDR2 SYDVKM. CDR3 length: 18 residues. DNA for the CDR3: TGTGCCAGCAGTTCCCACCCGGCGACTAGCGGGTACTCCTACGAGCAGTACTTC. As protein: CASSSHPATSGYSYEQYF.

The V and J genes are TRBV4-1 and TRBJ1-1; 7 bases match TRBD1. The J segment lost 4 bases and the V segment lost 0 bases, leaving 8 bases of the junction unmatched. CDR1 and CDR2 (germline): MGHRA, YSYEKL. There are 16 residues in the CDR3. CDR3 nucleotide sequence: TGCGCCAGCAGCCAAGACCTAACAGGGGCTACCACTGAAGCTTTCTTT. This codes for CASSQDLTGATTEAFF.

The V and J genes are TRBV10-3 and TRBJ2-7; TRBD2 matches at 11 bases. V lost 6 bases to trimming and J lost 0 bases; unmatched junction nucleotides: 4. The germline CDR1 and CDR2 sequences are ENHRY and SYGVKD. The CDR3 contains 15 residues. In DNA form, the CDR3 reads TGTGCCATCAGCTCGGGACTAGCGGACTCCTACGAGCAGTACTTC. Protein: CAISSGLADSYEQYF.

This clonotype occurred a few times. The V and J genes are TRBV5-6 and TRBJ1-1; D is unresolved. Germline V CDR1 and CDR2: SGHDT, YYEEEE. CDR3 length: 13 amino acids. The V end was cut by 4 bases, the J end by 6 bases, with 13 bases between. The CDR3 DNA reads as TGTGCCAGCAGCCTCGCCCAGCAACCTGAAGCTTTCTTT. Translated, it gives CASSLAQQPEAFF.

The chain combines TRBV7-9 with TRBJ2-3; D perhaps matches TRBD1 (6 bases). Germline values: CDR1 SEHNR, CDR2 FQNEAQ (reference sequence). CDR3 length equals 13 residues. Trimming shortened V by 11 bases and J by 1 base, and 13 bases separated the two germline ends. CDR3 in DNA: TGTGCCGGCAAGGGGGAAGGCACAGATACGCAGTATTTT. Amino acid sequence: CAGKGEGTDTQYF. The full variable domain, rest sourced from reference TRBV7-9 and TRBJ2-3, is DTGVSQNPRHKITKRGQNVTFRCDPISEHNRLYWYRQTLGQGPEFLTYFQNEAQLEKSRLLSDRFSAERPKGSFSTLEIQRTEQGDSAMYLCAGKGEGTDTQYFGPGTRLTVL.

The chain carries TRBV5-1 and TRBJ1-1; 7 nucleotides match TRBD1. Germline V gives CDR1 SGHRS, CDR2 YFSETQ. This CDR3 region has 14 residues. V shed 7 bases and J 4 bases; nucleotides not matched to a gene: 10. DNA for the CDR3: TGCGCCAGCTCTCCCGGGACAGCGAGCACTGAAGCTTTCTTT. It translates to CASSPGTASTEAFF.